A selection of T cell receptor beta chains follows, all from one sample in a study of blood T cells in healthy people across ages. TCRdb reprocessed the 5' RACE reads with MiXCR, giving one entry per CDR3 protein. The sample shows 760,000 or so distinct CDR3 sequences, just under 25% of them seen only once. These data also formed part of another study, on T cells of mothers and their children.

The sequenced sample consisted of blood. The receptors stem from a boy younger than 18 in good health. Each CDR3 is given with its conserved first and last residue. The size entry is marked missing in some rows and otherwise reads once, few, many or a size class.

clone_size | v_call | cdr3_aa
. | TRBV5-6 | CASSLGQIIQYF
. | TRBV29-1 | CSVSRRREVSGAFEQCF
. | TRBV20-1 | CSASPWKGNRETQYF
few | TRBV25-1 | CASSDPGRKTETQYF
. | TRBV7-9 | CASSSTSGFRNEQFF
few | TRBV6-5 | CASSPFAYQETQYF
once | TRBV25-1 | CASTNYGQWEQFF
. | TRBV6-5 | CASSSLTGETHNEQFF
. | TRBV12-5 | CASGGGTSGSTDTQYF
. | TRBV7-2 | CASSFDPGSYGYTF
few | TRBV12-3/TRBV12-4 | CASSFYRGLSGANVLTF
few | TRBV4-2 | CASSPRSGPDTQYF
. | TRBV9 | CASSVQIVDLEQFF
. | TRBV29-1 | CSVDLGQGATEAFF
. | TRBV3-1 | CASSQKLALNEQFF
. | TRBV7-9 | CASSPPGVWETQYF
. | TRBV28 | CASSVRRDESNQPQHF
few | TRBV3-1 | CASSPGGLTSTDTQYF
. | TRBV6-5 | CASSYPRRNSYSNQPQHF
few | TRBV5-1 | CASSLGGLDEAFF
. | TRBV27 | CASKLVLGNTYEQYF
. | TRBV18 | CASSPSRAGESYEQYF
. | TRBV5-6 | CASSLLSRGDEKLFF
few | TRBV5-1 | CASSHRTAFITDTQYF
. | TRBV9 | CASSVGSEYQPQHF
. | TRBV27 | CASSLGAYSSYNEQFF
. | TRBV6-2/TRBV6-3 | CASTRSGTPRPNEKLFF
. | TRBV5-5 | CASRPSGSNTDTQYF
. | TRBV29-1 | CSASAGEQYF
. | TRBV7-9 | CAGSRTGDSSYEQYF
. | TRBV10-3 | CATGTSGRSSYEQYF
. | TRBV5-8 | CASSRSTGINEQYF
. | TRBV6-5 | CASSYALTSGGSETQYF
few | TRBV20-1 | CSARTGGYTEAFF
few | TRBV3-1 | CASSQVRGRGASTDTQYF
. | TRBV4-2 | CASSQVQAAPSYEQYF
. | TRBV5-1 | CASSLQPGTGQETQYF